Listed below are T cell receptor beta chains from one sample, sequenced in a study of vaccination and CD4 T cells after COVID-19. MiXCR, applied by TCRdb to the PCR reads, yields one record per CDR3 protein. The table has tens of thousands of distinct CDR3 sequences, approximately 42% seen once. These receptors have no identified antigens. The sequenced sample was CD4+ T cells from blood, cultured in vitro, obtained about 7 months after SARS-CoV-2 vaccination. The receptors stem from a human donor who had recovered from COVID-19. Both conserved end residues are part of each CDR3. Fields, in order: V gene, J gene, D gene, clone size, CDR3 DNA, CDR3 protein. The D gene is left open where the match is weak. Clone size is given for some rows only: seen once, a few or many times, or a class if the clone is expanded.

TRBV4-1,TRBJ1-5,-,-,TGCGCCAGCAGCCAAGGGACAGCGATCAATCAGCCCCAGCATTTT,CASSQGTAINQPQHF
TRBV15,TRBJ2-1,-,few,TGTGCCACCAGCAGGGCAACCGATGAGCAGTTCTTC,CATSRATDEQFF
TRBV7-2,TRBJ2-1,-,few,TGTGCCAGCAGCTTCCACAATGAGCAGTTCTTC,CASSFHNEQFF
TRBV5-6,TRBJ1-5,-,-,TGTGCCAGCAGCTTGGACAGGGCGCATCAGCCCCAGCATTTT,CASSLDRAHQPQHF
TRBV4-1,TRBJ2-3,-,-,TGCGCCAGCAGCCAAGGGGACTGGCTCCCGCGCACAGATACGCAGTATTTT,CASSQGDWLPRTDTQYF
TRBV7-2,TRBJ2-1,TRBD2,few,TGTGCCAGCAGCTTAGGTCCAGCGGGAGGGCCGCGGAATGAGCAGTTCTTC,CASSLGPAGGPRNEQFF
TRBV19,TRBJ2-7,TRBD1,-,TGTGCCAGCAGTACCCAGACAGGGGTAAGCGAGCAGTACTTC,CASSTQTGVSEQYF
TRBV6-5,TRBJ2-1,-,-,TGTGCCAGCACCTACTCCGAATGGGCTGAGCAGTTCTTC,CASTYSEWAEQFF
TRBV6-1,TRBJ1-5,TRBD1,-,TGTGCCAGCAGCGGGACAGGGGGTCCCCCCCAGCATTTT,CASSGTGGPPQHF
TRBV29-1,TRBJ2-5,TRBD2,-,TGCAGCGTTGGAACAGCGGGACAAGAGACCCAGTACTTC,CSVGTAGQETQYF
TRBV28,TRBJ1-5,-,-,TGTGCCAGCGGGATCCGACAGGTCGGCAATCAGCCCCAGCATTTT,CASGIRQVGNQPQHF
TRBV10-3,TRBJ1-1,-,few,TGTGCCATCAGTGATTCGGTGAGGGGGAACACTGAAGCTTTCTTT,CAISDSVRGNTEAFF
TRBV6-1,TRBJ2-3,-,-,TGTGCCAGCAGTCGGCCCCCAGGGAATACGCAGTATTTT,CASSRPPGNTQYF
TRBV15,TRBJ2-7,-,few,TGTGCCACCAGCAGGCCCGGGGTGGGGCGGTGGGACTACGAGCAGTACTTC,CATSRPGVGRWDYEQYF
TRBV28,TRBJ1-6,TRBD1,-,TGTGCCAGCAGACAAACAGGGGATTCACCCCTCCACTTT,CASRQTGDSPLHF
TRBV20-1,TRBJ2-5,TRBD1,-,TGCAGTGCAGCACCCACATGGGACAGGGCCAGAGAGACCCAGTACTTC,CSAAPTWDRARETQYF
TRBV5-4,TRBJ2-7,TRBD2,few,TGTGCCAGCAGCGTCGAAACTAGCGGGTCCTACGAGCAGTACTTC,CASSVETSGSYEQYF
TRBV20-1,TRBJ1-1,-,-,TGCACCCTCCTTGGAACAGGGAACACTGAAGCTTTCTTT,CTLLGTGNTEAFF
TRBV6-1,TRBJ2-1,-,-,TGTGCCAGCAGTGAAGTGTCCCTCTCCTACAATGAGCAGTTCTTC,CASSEVSLSYNEQFF
TRBV28,TRBJ2-1,TRBD2,-,TGTGCCAGCAGTTACCTACTAGCGGGCGGATACAATGAGCAGTTCTTC,CASSYLLAGGYNEQFF
TRBV20-1,TRBJ2-7,-,-,TGCAGTGCCCCGGTTAATGGATACGACGAGCAGTACTTC,CSAPVNGYDEQYF